These T cell receptor beta chains were read from a single sample in a study of T cell responses to AZD1222 COVID-19 vaccine. Produced via immunoSEQ multiplex PCR; TCRdb's table is partial and in-frame only. The sample contains some 130,000 clones, 80% to 90% of which appear only once. This specimen consisted of peripheral blood, obtained on day 0 of AZD1222 vaccination. The receptors stem from an adult in good health. Both conserved end residues are part of each CDR3. D genes are given only for firm matches. Clone size, where shown, is once, few, many, or a class for clones that have expanded.

TRBV7-3	TRBD2	TRBJ2-2	.	TGTGCCAGCAGCAAAGGGACTAGCGGGAGAACCGGGGAGCTGTTTTTT	CASSKGTSGRTGELFF
TRBV5-8	.	TRBJ1-2	once	TGTGCCAGCAGCCCCATTAGGGATTATGGCTACACCTTC	CASSPIRDYGYTF
TRBV11-3	.	TRBJ2-7	.	TGTGCCAGCAGGTCCCCGGACAGCTCCTACGAGCAGTACTTC	CASRSPDSSYEQYF
TRBV4-3	TRBD2	TRBJ2-3	.	TGCGCCAGCAGCCAAGATGAGTTGGCTAGCGGGAGGCCTGGGATAGATACGCAGTATTTT	CASSQDELASGRPGIDTQYF
TRBV5-8	TRBD1	TRBJ1-6	.	TGTGCCAGCGAGCGGGGACAGAGAGCTTCACCCCTCCACTTT	CASERGQRASPLHF
TRBV9	.	TRBJ1-3	.	TGTGCCAGCAGCGTAATTGGTGAGGCGGGAAACACCATATATTTT	CASSVIGEAGNTIYF
TRBV30	TRBD1	TRBJ1-6	.	TGTGCCTGGACCCTTGGACAGGTCAATTCACCCCTCCACTTT	CAWTLGQVNSPLHF
TRBV11-3	.	TRBJ2-5	.	TGTGCCAGCAGCTCCGCCTTAGGGACCCAGTACTTC	CASSSALGTQYF
TRBV5-6	.	TRBJ1-1	.	TGTGCCAGCAGCTTAAAGTGGGGTGAAGCTTTCTTT	CASSLKWGEAFF
TRBV5-4	.	TRBJ1-2	once	TGTGCCAGCAGCAATATGACGATTTCCGGCTACACCTTC	CASSNMTISGYTF
TRBV5-1	.	TRBJ1-3	.	TGCGCCAGCAGCTTCGGGGAGCGGGGCACCATATATTTT	CASSFGERGTIYF
TRBV4-3	.	TRBJ1-2	.	TGCGCCAGCAGCCAAGACAGATTCTACTATGGCTACACCTTC	CASSQDRFYYGYTF
TRBV5-1	.	TRBJ1-2	.	TGCGCCAGCAGCTTGGAGTTGGGACGGAGACTGGGCGGCTACACCTTC	CASSLELGRRLGGYTF